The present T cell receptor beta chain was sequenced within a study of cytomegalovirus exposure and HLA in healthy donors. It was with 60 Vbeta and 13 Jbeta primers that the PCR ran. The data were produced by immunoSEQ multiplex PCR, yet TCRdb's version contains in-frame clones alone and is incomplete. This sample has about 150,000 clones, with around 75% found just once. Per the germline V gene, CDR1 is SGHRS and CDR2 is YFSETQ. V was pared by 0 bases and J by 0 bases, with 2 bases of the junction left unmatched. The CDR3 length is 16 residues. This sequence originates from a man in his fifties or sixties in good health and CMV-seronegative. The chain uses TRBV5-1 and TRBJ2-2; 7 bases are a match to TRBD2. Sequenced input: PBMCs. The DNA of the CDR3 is TGCGCCAGCAGCTTGGGGGAGGGAACGAACACCGGGGAGCTGTTTTTT. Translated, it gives CASSLGEGTNTGELFF. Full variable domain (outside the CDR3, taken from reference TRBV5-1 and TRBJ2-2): KAGVTQTPRYLIKTRGQQVTLSCSPISGHRSVSWYQQTPGQGLQFLFEYFSETQRNKGNFPGRFSGRQFSNSRSEMNVSTLELGDSALYLCASSLGEGTNTGELFFGEGSRLTVL.